Listed below are T cell receptor beta chains from one sample, sequenced in a study of shared T cell receptors in the human thymus. The table came from immunoSEQ multiplex PCR; TCRdb's copy has only in-frame clones and leaves some out. Of hundreds of thousands of clones listed, 87% are singletons. This same sample was also taken into another study, of human thymus T cells.

The material sequenced was thymocytes. These receptors were obtained from a boy under two years old with a congenital heart defect. Both conserved end residues are part of each CDR3. The D gene is left open where the match is weak. The listing skips clone size in some rows; elsewhere it reads once, few, many or a size class.

clone_size	v_call	d_call	j_call	cdr3_aa	cdr3_nt
NA	TRBV9	TRBD1	TRBJ1-2	CASNGDSSNYGYTF	TGTGCCAGCAACGGGGACAGTTCCAACTATGGCTACACCTTC
NA	TRBV29-1	TRBD2	TRBJ2-3	CSVELVWILGGLDTQYF	TGCAGCGTTGAGCTAGTTTGGATTTTGGGGGGGTTGGATACGCAGTATTTT
NA	TRBV6-5	NA	TRBJ2-5	CASRQRLKGQETQYF	TGTGCCAGCAGACAGCGGCTCAAGGGCCAAGAGACCCAGTACTTC
NA	TRBV6-6	NA	TRBJ1-5	CASSYYPISNQPQHF	TGTGCCAGCAGTTACTATCCTATTAGCAATCAGCCCCAGCATTTT
NA	TRBV27	NA	TRBJ1-1	CASTGTPGYTEAFF	TGTGCCAGCACCGGAACTCCAGGTTACACTGAAGCTTTCTTT
NA	TRBV10-1	NA	TRBJ1-2	CASWTVVVYGYTF	TGCGCCAGCTGGACTGTGGTGGTCTATGGCTACACCTTC
few	TRBV29-1	TRBD1	TRBJ1-1	CSVEDRAGTGVTEAFF	TGCAGCGTTGAAGATCGGGCCGGGACAGGGGTTACTGAAGCTTTCTTT
NA	TRBV7-9	TRBD2	TRBJ2-7	CASSPPEERGSHEQYF	TGTGCCAGCAGCCCCCCCGAGGAGCGGGGGTCCCACGAGCAGTACTTC
NA	TRBV4-3	TRBD2	TRBJ2-2	CASSQDPGTSGRAGELFF	TGCGCCAGCAGCCAAGACCCCGGGACTAGCGGGAGAGCCGGGGAGCTGTTTTTT
NA	TRBV10-1	TRBD1	TRBJ1-4	CASSESTGGINEKLFF	TGCGCCAGCAGTGAGTCGACAGGGGGCATTAATGAAAAACTGTTTTTT
NA	TRBV29-1	TRBD1	TRBJ2-5	CSVLQGGQETQYF	TGCAGCGTTCTACAGGGGGGACAAGAGACCCAGTACTTC
NA	TRBV6-5	TRBD2	TRBJ2-5	CASSYRGGSRVTQYF	TGTGCCAGCAGTTACCGCGGGGGGTCCCGGGTGACCCAGTACTTC
NA	TRBV6-5	NA	TRBJ1-1	CASSSQVNTEAFF	TGTGCCAGCAGTTCGCAGGTGAACACTGAAGCTTTCTTT
NA	TRBV19	TRBD1	TRBJ1-2	CASRLGGTGQGARGYTF	TGTGCCAGTAGATTAGGAGGGACGGGACAGGGGGCTAGAGGCTACACCTTC
NA	TRBV30	NA	TRBJ2-7	CAWSGPGTLYEQYF	TGTGCCTGGAGTGGGCCCGGGACACTCTACGAGCAGTACTTC
NA	TRBV28	NA	TRBJ2-7	CASSLQADSRNDYEQYF	TGTGCCAGCAGTTTACAAGCCGACAGCAGAAATGACTACGAGCAGTACTTC
NA	TRBV4-3	TRBD1	TRBJ1-4	CASSHSPGQVNEKLFF	TGCGCCAGCAGCCACTCGCCGGGACAGGTGAATGAAAAACTGTTTTTT
NA	TRBV7-3	TRBD1	TRBJ2-7	CASSSTDRAGEQYF	TGTGCCAGCAGCTCCACCGACAGGGCCGGCGAGCAGTACTTC
once	TRBV28	TRBD1	TRBJ2-1	CASTNRDRRNEQFF	TGTGCCAGCACCAACCGGGACAGGAGAAATGAGCAGTTCTTC
NA	TRBV7-2	TRBD1	TRBJ1-5	CASSLGQGKRQPQHF	TGTGCCAGCAGCCTAGGACAGGGTAAGCGTCAGCCCCAGCATTTT
NA	TRBV28	TRBD2	TRBJ2-1	CASSTPIPPPSGNEQFF	TGTGCCAGCAGTACCCCAATCCCACCTCCTAGCGGGAATGAGCAGTTCTTC
once	TRBV7-9	TRBD2	TRBJ2-1	CASRPGTSGHNEQFF	TGTGCCAGCAGGCCCGGGACTAGCGGCCACAATGAGCAGTTCTTC